The 9 T cell receptor beta chains below come from one sample, sequenced in a study of graft-versus-host responses after intestinal transplantation. These receptors have no identified antigens. The assay was immunoSEQ multiplex PCR, and TCRdb's table has in-frame clones only and misses some. The repertoire holds 89,000 or so clones, with approximately 82% as singletons. This material consisted of unstimulated CD4+ T cells sorted from spleen or lymph node cells, taken before intestinal transplant. These receptors were obtained from a human donor who received an intestinal transplant.

The chain joins TRBV6-5 to TRBJ2-1; 8 nucleotides line up with TRBD2. Per germline, CDR1 MNHEY and CDR2 SVGAGI. This CDR3 spans 14 amino acids. V was pared by 2 bases and J by 9 bases, with 6 bases of the junction left unmatched. The CDR3 loop is CASSYRGGPGEQFF. The CDR3 bases are TGTGCCAGCAGTTACCGGGGGGGCCCAGGTGAGCAGTTCTTC.

The rearrangement uses TRBV5-1 and TRBJ2-2; D gene unclear. CDR1 is SGHRS and CDR2 is YFSETQ in the germline V gene. V was shortened by 2 bases and J by 3 bases, with 5 bases between the two germline ends. This CDR3 has 13 amino acids. The CDR3 region has the DNA TGCGCCAGCAGCTTTGAGGACACCGGGGAGCTGTTTTTT. Its translation: CASSFEDTGELFF.

The CDR3 DNA sequence: TGTGCCAGCAGCGTAGAAGCCAGGGACAGGATCGGCTATGGCTACACCTTC. It is translated as CASSVEARDRIGYGYTF. The rearrangement joins TRBV9 to TRBJ1-2, with 8 positions matching TRBD1. V lost 0 bases, J lost 4 bases, and 11 bases stayed unmatched. The CDR3 sequence is 17 residues long. CDR1 is SGDLS and CDR2 is YYNGEE in the germline V gene.

This chain connects TRBV4-2 to TRBJ2-1; 11 bases map to TRBD1. The CDR3 length is 15 residues. The germline V gene has CDR1 LGHNA and CDR2 YNFKEQ. J lost 7 bases, V lost 4 bases, and 6 bases had no gene match. The CDR3 sequence is CASSPGQGEINEQFF. For the CDR3, the DNA is TGTGCCAGCAGCCCGGGACAGGGGGAGATTAATGAGCAGTTCTTC.

This clone was recorded once. This sequence joins TRBV10-2 and TRBJ2-7, with 10 nucleotides matching TRBD1. The CDR3 runs 15 residues. V lost 2 bases and J lost 2; bases outside the gene matches: 3. Germline V gives CDR1 WSHSY, CDR2 SAAADI. CDR3 nucleotide sequence: TGCGCCAGCAGTGAGCTAGGACAGGGGGCCTACGAGCAGTACTTC. This encodes CASSELGQGAYEQYF.

This clone was counted between two and nine times. The CDR3 sequence is CASSLIVQVRETQYF. DNA of the CDR3: TGTGCCAGCAGCTTAATCGTACAGGTCAGAGAGACCCAGTACTTC. This chain uses TRBV7-8 with TRBJ2-5; possible D gene TRBD1, 5 bases. V dropped 2 bases and J dropped 4 bases, with 14 bases sitting between them. CDR1 and CDR2 from the germline V gene are SGHVS and FQNEAQ. The CDR3 is 15 amino acids. Variable domain in full (rest from reference TRBV7-8 and TRBJ2-5): GAGVSQSPRYKVAKRGQDVALRCDPISGHVSLFWYQQALGQGPEFLTYFQNEAQLDKSGLPSDRFFAERPEGSVSTLKIQRTQQEDSAVYLCASSLIVQVRETQYFGPGTRLLVL.

This rearrangement joins TRBV29-1 to TRBJ2-7; possibly TRBD2 for D (5 bases). Germline V lookup: CDR1 SQVTM, CDR2 ANQGSEA. This CDR3 spans 14 amino acids. The V end was cut by 3 bases, the J end by 2 bases, with 14 bases between. The CDR3 here is CSVEGRSGPYEQYF. The CDR3 DNA is TGCAGCGTTGAGGGAAGGAGCGGTCCCTACGAGCAGTACTTC.

The chain has TRBV19 and TRBJ1-3; 7 nucleotides agree with TRBD1. The CDR3 is 14 amino acids. Germline lookup yields CDR1 LNHDA and CDR2 SQIVND (reference sequence). The ends lost 6 bases at V and 0 bases at J; junction bases unmatched: 2. The CDR3 reads CASRDRLSGNTIYF. The DNA of the CDR3 is TGTGCCAGTAGGGACAGGCTCTCTGGAAACACCATATATTTT.

This chain links TRBV30 with TRBJ1-3, with D possibly TRBD1 on 5 matching bases. The germline CDR1 and CDR2 sequences are GTSNPN and SVGIG (reference sequence). CDR3 length equals 16 residues. The ends were cut back, 5 bases at V and 1 base at J, with 18 bases in the middle. CDR3 DNA: TGTGCCTGGGAGCTCAGATTGACAGCGTCTGGAAACACCATATATTTT. Translating it yields CAWELRLTASGNTIYF.